This T cell receptor beta chain was found in a study of a mutant IDH1 vaccine in newly diagnosed glioma. This clone was recorded only once. TCRdb keeps only in-frame clones here, not all; method: immunoSEQ multiplex PCR. The sample comprises about 50,000 clones, about nine tenths of which are singletons, and approximately 2.5% rests with the top ten. As for time point: baseline, week 1 (first vaccination visit). Treatment meaning: pre-vaccination baseline after standard-of-care therapy. V lost 0 bases, J lost 5 bases, and 16 bases lay in between. The CDR3 runs to 16 residues. CDR1 and CDR2 (germline): GTSNPN, SVGIG (reference sequence).

This receptor was obtained from a middle-aged man with glioma. Here the sequenced sample was PBMCs, taken from a glioma patient treated with radiotherapy, temozolomide or both. The chain links TRBV30 to TRBJ1-4; no clear D gene. CDR3 protein: CAWSVSPTPKNEKLFF. The CDR3 nucleotides read TGTGCCTGGAGTGTTTCCCCGACCCCCAAGAATGAAAAACTGTTTTTT.